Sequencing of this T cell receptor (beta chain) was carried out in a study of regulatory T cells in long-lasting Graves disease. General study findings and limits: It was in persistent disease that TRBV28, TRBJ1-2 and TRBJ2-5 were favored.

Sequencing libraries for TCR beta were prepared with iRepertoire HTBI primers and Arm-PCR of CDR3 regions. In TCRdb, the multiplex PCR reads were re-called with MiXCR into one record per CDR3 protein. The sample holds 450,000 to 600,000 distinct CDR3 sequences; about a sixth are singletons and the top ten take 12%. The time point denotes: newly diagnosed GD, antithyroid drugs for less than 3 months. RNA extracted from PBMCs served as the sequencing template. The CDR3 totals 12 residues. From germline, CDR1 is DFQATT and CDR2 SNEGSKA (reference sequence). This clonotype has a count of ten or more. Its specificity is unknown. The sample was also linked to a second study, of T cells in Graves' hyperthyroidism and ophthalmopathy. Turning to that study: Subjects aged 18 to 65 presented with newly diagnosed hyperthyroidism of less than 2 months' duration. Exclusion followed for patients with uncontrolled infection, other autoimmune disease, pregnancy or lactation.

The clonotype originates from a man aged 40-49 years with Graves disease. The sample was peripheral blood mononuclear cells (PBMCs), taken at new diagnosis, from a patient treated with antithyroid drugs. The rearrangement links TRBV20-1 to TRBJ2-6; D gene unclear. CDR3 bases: TGCGGAATGTTATCTGGGGCCAACGTCCTGACTTTC. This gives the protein CGMLSGANVLTF.